One sample yielded the 20 T cell receptor beta chains listed below, sequenced in a study of blood T cell repertoires in COVID-19. TCRdb's copy holds only in-frame clones and misses some; the assay was immunoSEQ multiplex PCR. The data show under 150,000 clones, 84% seen once. The sample taken for sequencing was peripheral blood. These receptors were collected from a woman between 40 and 55 years old with acute or convalescent COVID-19.

The CDR3 loop is CASSPASGGAQDTQYF. The CDR3 nucleotides are TGCGCCAGCAGCCCGGCTAGCGGGGGGGCACAAGATACGCAGTATTTT. The V call is TRBV5-1, the J call TRBJ2-3; 12 positions agree with TRBD2. Germline V CDR1 and CDR2: SGHRS, YFSETQ. V was pared by 4 bases and J by 5 bases, with 8 bases of the junction left unmatched. The CDR3 consists of 16 residues.

The chain recombines TRBV7-9 with TRBJ1-1; D not resolved. V shed 0 bases and J shed 2 bases, with 7 bases lying between them. From germline, CDR1 is SEHNR and CDR2 FQNEAQ (reference sequence). This CDR3 spans 14 amino acids. The CDR3 DNA follows: TGTGCCAGCAGCTTAGCGAGACTCAACACTGAAGCTTTCTTT. It is translated as CASSLARLNTEAFF.

The chain links TRBV6-5 to TRBJ1-5; 10 bases match TRBD1. V was clipped by 6 bases and J by 7 bases; unmatched bases: 9. The CDR3 totals 15 residues. CDR1 and CDR2 from the germline V gene are MNHEY and SVGAGI. The chain's CDR3 is CASSEDRGANQPQHF. The CDR3 DNA reads TGTGCCAGCAGCGAGGACAGGGGGGCAAACCAGCCCCAGCATTTT.

V gene TRBV5-5 combines with J gene TRBJ1-4, with 7 bases aligning to TRBD1. With V trimmed by 0 bases and J by 0 bases, 2 bases remained unmatched. Per the germline V gene, CDR1 is SGHKS and CDR2 is YYEKEE (reference sequence). This CDR3 is 16 amino acids long. The CDR3 nucleotides read TGTGCCAGCAGCTTGGCGGACAGGACAACTAATGAAAAACTGTTTTTT. This gives the protein CASSLADRTTNEKLFF.

The V and J genes are TRBV5-1 and TRBJ2-2, with TRBD1 as a possible D gene (6 bases). CDR3 length: 15 amino acids. Looked up from germline, CDR1 is SGHRS and CDR2 is YFSETQ. The ends were cut back, 3 bases at V and 4 bases at J, with 13 bases in the middle. The chain's CDR3 is CASSYIRGTTGELFF. Written as DNA, the CDR3 is TGCGCCAGCAGCTATATCAGGGGAACCACCGGGGAGCTGTTTTTT.

Worth noting for this clone: Other DNA sequences from this sample encode an identical CDR3 as well. The chain combines TRBV27 with TRBJ1-4; no firm D call. Germline assignment: CDR1 MNHEY and CDR2 SMNVEV (reference sequence). The CDR3 is 16 amino acids. The germline V and J ends were trimmed by 3 bases and 0 bases, with 11 bases remaining between them. The CDR3 loop reads CASSFSGVATNEKLFF. CDR3 sequence (DNA): TGTGCCAGCAGTTTCAGCGGGGTTGCAACTAATGAAAAACTGTTTTTT.

J is TRBJ1-1 and V is TRBV18, with D possibly TRBD1 on 5 matching bases. V shed 10 bases and J shed 0 bases, with 12 bases lying between them. The CDR3 extends over 13 amino acids. The germline CDR1 and CDR2 sequences are KGHSH and LQKENI. CDR3 residues: CATLQGLNTEAFF. CDR3 nucleotide sequence: TGTGCCACCCTGCAGGGTCTGAACACTGAAGCTTTCTTT.

This chain links TRBV15 with TRBJ2-7; 11 bases line up with TRBD1. Germline CDR1 reads LNHNV; CDR2 reads YYDKDF (reference sequence). CDR3 size: 15 residues. V lost 4 bases and J lost 2; bases outside the gene matches: 4. In DNA form, the CDR3 reads TGTGCCACCAGCATCCCGGGACAGGGGGCCTACGAGCAGTACTTC. It translates to CATSIPGQGAYEQYF.

This chain uses TRBV11-2 with TRBJ1-1; 7 nucleotides align to TRBD1. V was clipped by 1 base and J by 5 bases; unmatched bases: 4. There are 14 residues in the CDR3. Germline assignment: CDR1 SGHAT and CDR2 FQNNGV. The CDR3: CASSLAGGQTEAFF. CDR3 sequence (DNA): TGTGCCAGCAGCTTAGCAGGGGGGCAAACTGAAGCTTTCTTT.

V and J are TRBV15 and TRBJ1-5; no clear D gene. The CDR3 loop spans 14 amino acids. Trimming shortened V by 1 base and J by 8 bases, and 12 bases separated the two germline ends. In germline, CDR1 is LNHNV, CDR2 YYDKDF (reference sequence). The CDR3 spells CATSRGVENKPQHF. In DNA form, the CDR3 reads TGTGCCACCAGCAGAGGAGTGGAGAACAAGCCCCAGCATTTT.

The gene calls are TRBV27 and TRBJ2-6; D is uncertain. Trimming stripped 6 bases from V and 3 bases from J, with 18 bases between. CDR1 is MNHEY, CDR2 SMNVEV, per germline (reference sequence). The CDR3 has 17 amino acids. DNA of the CDR3: TGTGCCAGCAGCCGCTCCCCTTTCGCGCTTGGGGCCAACGTCCTGACTTTC. This translates into CASSRSPFALGANVLTF.

This clone was counted between two and nine times. The chain carries TRBV27 and TRBJ1-1; a possible D gene is TRBD1 (6 bases). The CDR3 totals 14 residues. V was trimmed by 6 bases and J by 4 bases, leaving 15 bases between them. Germline V lookup: CDR1 MNHEY, CDR2 SMNVEV (reference sequence). This CDR3 is CASSSLRGGTEAFF. CDR3 in DNA: TGTGCCAGCAGCTCATTAAGGGGGGGCACTGAAGCTTTCTTT.

The CDR3 here is CASSPLAGGKTQYF. The DNA of the CDR3 is TGTGCCAGCAGCCCCCTAGCGGGGGGGAAGACCCAGTACTTC. V usage is TRBV7-2 and J usage is TRBJ2-5; TRBD2 matches at 12 bases. The germline V gene has CDR1 SGHTA and CDR2 FQGNSA. The V segment lost 5 bases and the J segment 6 bases; nucleotides outside the gene matches: 4. CDR3 length: 14 amino acids.

J is TRBJ2-3 and V is TRBV5-5; 9 nucleotides match TRBD2. CDR1 is SGHKS and CDR2 is YYEKEE in the germline V gene (reference sequence). The CDR3 has 19 residues. Trimming at V came to 0 bases and at J to 0 bases, leaving 11 bases not matched to a gene. The CDR3 region is CASSLEPPQRGASTDTQYF. For the CDR3, the DNA is TGTGCCAGCAGCTTGGAACCCCCCCAGCGGGGGGCGAGCACAGATACGCAGTATTTT.

This clone has a single count. This chain joins TRBV12-3 or TRBV12-4 and TRBJ1-2; tentatively, D is TRBD1 (6 bases). This CDR3 spans 12 amino acids. The V end lost 5 bases, the J end lost 8 bases, and 12 bases lay between the germline ends. The CDR3 region is CASSPGVGGYTF. In nucleotides, the CDR3 is TGTGCCAGCAGTCCAGGGGTTGGCGGCTACACCTTC.

This clone has just a few counts. J is TRBJ1-2 and V is TRBV5-4; 10 bases align to TRBD1. Germline CDR1 reads SGHNT; CDR2 reads YYREEE (reference sequence). The CDR3 totals 14 residues. V gave up 3 bases and J gave up 2 bases; unmatched junction bases: 1. Here the CDR3 DNA reads TGTGCCAGCAGCTCGGGACAGGGGAACTATGGCTACACCTTC. The encoded protein is CASSSGQGNYGYTF.

This chain uses TRBV7-3 with TRBJ1-2, with a tentative D call TRBD1 (6 bases). CDR1 is SGHTA and CDR2 is FQGTGA in the germline V gene. This CDR3 is 14 amino acids long. Trimming removed 0 bases from V and 5 bases from J, with 10 bases in between. CDR3 coding DNA: TGTGCCAGCAGCTTAACGGCAGGGGATTATGGCTACACCTTC. It translates to CASSLTAGDYGYTF.

The chain combines TRBV2 with TRBJ1-5; the D gene is possibly TRBD1 (5 bases). With 6 bases removed from V and 4 bases from J, the gap between germline ends came to 10 bases. The germline V gene has CDR1 SNHLY and CDR2 FYNNEI. The CDR3 totals 13 residues. CDR3 DNA sequence: TGTGCCAGCAGGGACACCTTAAATCAGCCCCAGCATTTT. Translation: CASRDTLNQPQHF.

This chain uses TRBV2 with TRBJ1-1, with a weak D call TRBD1 (6 bases). Germline lookup yields CDR1 SNHLY and CDR2 FYNNEI. V lost 5 bases and J lost 7, with 32 bases in between. The CDR3 is 19 amino acids. The CDR3 spells CASSRVVGDTTPRRGEAFF. For the CDR3, the DNA is TGTGCCAGCAGTCGTGTGGTTGGGGACACCACCCCGCGGAGAGGTGAAGCTTTCTTT.

This clone was detected a few times. One end of the junction fails to match germline, which may point to a read error. This chain connects TRBV9 to TRBJ1-6; D is unresolved. The CDR3 consists of 12 residues. Germline V CDR1 and CDR2: SGDLS, YYNGEE. CDR3: CASSSSNSPLHF. CDR3 nucleotides: TGTGCCAGCAGCTCCTCTAATTCACCCCTCCACTTT.